This T cell receptor (beta chain) was sequenced during a study of T cell repertoires in cytomegalovirus infection (dated by TCRdb to the late 2010s). Concerning the study at large: Donor HLA type was relevant to the analysis, because carriage of CMV infection together with the matching HLA type was indicated by public TCR beta signatures.

Results and caveats for the whole study, not just this receptor: Cumulative frequency of public TCR beta family members discriminated carriers of CMV infection plus the relevant HLA type in this cohort and an independent roughly 330-donor cohort. The ex vivo response was dominated by HLA-C-restricted CMV-specific TCR beta clonotypes, and the single most frequent clonotype in two of eight donors was supplied by these HLA-C-restricted clonotypes.

The sequencer was an Illumina HiSeq 1500. TCRdb's own reprocessing of the public reads used fastp at Q25 and MiXCR and kept productive beta chains. Every entry covers one CDR3 protein and lists the most common genes and DNA from its rows. This sample comprises under 200,000 distinct CDR3 sequences, about a tenth of them detected only once. Of the sample, roughly 4.8% is held by the ten largest clones. On this clonotype: There is no known antigen for this receptor. Base qualities are missing; no much larger clone stands one base away.

The CDR3 has 11 amino acids, counting the end cysteine and phenylalanine. The entry retains the CDR3 DNA only, 33 bases that are in frame from base 1. The junction carries 8 bases between V and J, which are trimmed by 6 bases and 7 bases respectively. CDR1 LNHDA and CDR2 SQIVND were looked up in the germline V gene (reference sequence). This chain joins TRBV19 to TRBJ2-3; a weak D assignment points to TRBD2 (5 bases agree). The sample consisted of PBMCs. The receptor's source is a human donor in good health (CMV status not recorded). Some clones in this sample may be carry-over from other donors' samples. CDR3 reads: CASRTGYTQYF. The DNA is TGTGCCAGTAGGACGGGGTATACGCAGTATTTT. Outside the CDR3, residues come from the reference TRBV19 and TRBJ2-3 proteins, so the full variable domain is: DGGITQSPKYLFRKEGQNVTLSCEQNLNHDAMYWYRQDPGQGLRLIYYSQIVNDFQKGDIAEGYSVSREKKESFPLTVTSAQKNPTAFYLCASRTGYTQYFGPGTRLTVL.